Listed here are 20 T cell receptor beta chains from one sample, sequenced in a study of control samples from healthy donors and cancer patients. The data were produced by immunoSEQ multiplex PCR, yet TCRdb's version contains in-frame clones alone and is incomplete. The table records fewer than 120,000 clones, around 89% of them present only once. The sample comprised PBMCs. These TCRs come from a woman between 55 and 75 years old with lung cancer.

This rearrangement joins TRBV7-9 to TRBJ1-2; D gene uncertain. V shed 2 bases and J shed 1 base, with 11 bases lying between them. The CDR3 totals 15 residues. Germline V lookup: CDR1 SEHNR, CDR2 FQNEAQ (reference sequence). In nucleotides, the CDR3 is TGTGCCAGCAGCTTACAAACCTACAGTAACTATGGCTACACCTTC. It is translated as CASSLQTYSNYGYTF.

The V gene is TRBV11-3, the J gene TRBJ2-1, with D tentatively TRBD2 (5 bases). There are 17 residues in the CDR3. The germline V gene has CDR1 SGHNT and CDR2 YENEEA. The germline V and J ends were trimmed by 2 bases and 2 bases, with 16 bases remaining between them. The CDR3 coding sequence is TGTGCCAGCAGCTTACTAGGGAGCGTGTCTACCTACAATGAGCAGTTCTTC. Protein sequence: CASSLLGSVSTYNEQFF. The variable domain in full, completed from reference TRBV11-3 and TRBJ2-1, reads EAGVVQSPRYKIIEKKQPVAFWCNPISGHNTLYWYLQNLGQGPELLIRYENEEAVDDSQLPKDRFSAERLKGVDSTLKIQPAELGDSAVYLCASSLLGSVSTYNEQFFGPGTRLTVL.

The chain's CDR3 is CASSLAPVSGGPDTQYF. The CDR3 DNA reads TGTGCCAGCAGCTTAGCCCCGGTTTCAGGAGGCCCAGATACGCAGTATTTT. The chain combines TRBV11-3 with TRBJ2-3, with D possibly TRBD2 on 5 matching bases. The length of the CDR3 is 17 residues. Trimming left V 1 base short and J 4 bases short, with 18 bases between. Germline assignment: CDR1 SGHNT and CDR2 YENEEA.

The V gene is TRBV19, the J gene TRBJ1-5; perhaps TRBD1 as D (5 bases). Germline-derived CDR1 and CDR2 are LNHDA and SQIVND (reference sequence). The V and J ends lost 7 bases and 4 bases respectively, with 11 bases between them. The CDR3 runs 13 residues. CDR3 nucleotides: TGTGCCAGTACGAAGGGGCCGAATCAGCCCCAGCATTTT. It encodes CASTKGPNQPQHF.

In its sample, this clone was seen once. The CDR3 nucleotides are TGTGCCAGCAGCCGCGGTTCATCGGATCAGCCCCAGCATTTT. Translated: CASSRGSSDQPQHF. The V and J genes are TRBV6-2 or TRBV6-3 and TRBJ1-5; no clear D. Germline V CDR1 and CDR2: MNHEY, SVGEGT. The V end lost 6 bases, the J end lost 5 bases, and 14 bases lay between the germline ends. The CDR3 consists of 14 residues.

The V gene is TRBV18, the J gene TRBJ2-2, with unresolved D. The germline V and J ends were trimmed by 3 bases and 4 bases, with 9 bases remaining between them. CDR1 and CDR2 from the germline V gene are KGHSH and LQKENI. The CDR3 length is 14 residues. In DNA form, the CDR3 reads TGTGCCAGCTCACCGGGGATCCCCACCGGGGAGCTGTTTTTT. Translation: CASSPGIPTGELFF.

The chain combines TRBV5-1 with TRBJ2-2; D might be TRBD1 (5 bases). Trimming took 4 bases from V and 4 from J, leaving 14 bases between them. Germline values: CDR1 SGHRS, CDR2 YFSETQ. CDR3 length: 15 residues. The CDR3 DNA is TGCGCCAGCAGCGCCAGGGAAGGTGGCACCGGGGAGCTGTTTTTT. Translated: CASSAREGGTGELFF.

The chain has TRBV18 and TRBJ2-1, with 7 bases aligning to TRBD2. V gave up 1 base and J gave up 8 bases; unmatched junction bases: 5. The germline V gene has CDR1 KGHSH and CDR2 LQKENI. CDR3 size: 14 residues. The CDR3 nucleotides are TGTGCCAGCTCACCACTTGACAGCGGGGATGAGCAGTTCTTC. It codes for CASSPLDSGDEQFF.

The V gene is TRBV2, the J gene TRBJ2-7, with D tentatively TRBD1 (5 bases). Trimming took 8 bases from V and 3 from J, leaving 11 bases between them. CDR1 SNHLY and CDR2 FYNNEI come from the germline V gene. This CDR3 is built from 12 residues. CDR3 amino acids: CASRDQGYEQYF. As DNA, the CDR3 is TGTGCCAGCCGAGATCAGGGCTACGAGCAGTACTTC. Using reference TRBV2 and TRBJ2-7 for the parts outside the CDR3, the full variable domain is EPEVTQTPSHQVTQMGQEVILRCVPISNHLYFYWYRQILGQKVEFLVSFYNNEISEKSEIFDDQFSVERPDGSNFTLKIRSTKLEDSAMYFCASRDQGYEQYFGPGTRLTVT.

This chain uses TRBV5-1 with TRBJ1-1; TRBD1 is a possible D gene (5 bases). Germline V gene lookup returns CDR1 SGHRS and CDR2 YFSETQ. The ends were cut back, 2 bases at V and 1 base at J, with 9 bases in the middle. CDR3 length: 14 amino acids. The CDR3 loop reads CASSFRDPNTEAFF. The CDR3 DNA reads as TGCGCCAGCAGCTTCCGGGACCCGAACACTGAAGCTTTCTTT.

The chain is built from TRBV5-8 and TRBJ1-5, with D possibly matching TRBD1 (5 bases). CDR1 and CDR2 from the germline V gene are SGHTS and YDEGEE. Trimming took 7 bases from V and 4 from J, leaving 18 bases between them. CDR3 length equals 15 residues. CDR3 DNA sequence: TGTGCCAGCGGATTAGGCACGGGGCGAAATCAGCCCCAGCATTTT. This translates into CASGLGTGRNQPQHF.

The chain recombines TRBV6-5 with TRBJ1-1; 7 bases align to TRBD1. There are 13 residues in the CDR3. V lost 8 bases, J lost 13 bases, and 16 bases stayed unmatched. Germline V gene lookup returns CDR1 MNHEY and CDR2 SVGAGI. The CDR3 protein is CASSTRDSWMGFF. The CDR3, as DNA: TGTGCCAGCTCCACCCGGGACAGCTGGATGGGTTTCTTT.

The chain is built from TRBV7-2 and TRBJ1-1; tentatively, D is TRBD1 (5 bases). CDR3 size: 14 residues. CDR1 and CDR2 (germline): SGHTA, FQGNSA. V dropped 5 bases and J dropped 6 bases, with 16 bases sitting between them. The CDR3 loop is CASSTGPFRAEAFF. The DNA for the CDR3 is TGTGCCAGCAGCACAGGCCCATTCAGGGCTGAAGCTTTCTTT.

This chain connects TRBV10-3 to TRBJ1-5; the D gene is possibly TRBD1 (6 bases). The ends were cut back, 7 bases at V and 5 bases at J, with 12 bases in the middle. The germline gives CDR1 ENHRY, CDR2 SYGVKD. This CDR3 is built from 13 residues. As DNA, the CDR3 is TGTGCCATCAAAGGACAGCGCGATCAGCCCCAGCATTTT. The encoded protein is CAIKGQRDQPQHF.

The chain uses TRBV9 and TRBJ1-1; D not resolved. Germline assignment: CDR1 SGDLS and CDR2 YYNGEE. Trimming pared 1 base from V and 1 base from J, leaving 8 bases between. The CDR3 totals 14 residues. Here the CDR3 DNA reads TGTGCCAGCAGCGTAACTCCCGGGAACACTGAAGCTTTCTTT. Translated: CASSVTPGNTEAFF.

The rearrangement uses TRBV5-1 and TRBJ2-3; tentative D call: TRBD2 (5 bases). This CDR3 has 14 amino acids. In germline, CDR1 is SGHRS, CDR2 YFSETQ. Trimming removed 3 bases from V and 2 bases from J, with 10 bases in between. The DNA for the CDR3 is TGCGCCAGCAGCTCCGGGATCTACACAGATACGCAGTATTTT. This encodes CASSSGIYTDTQYF.

The rearrangement joins TRBV13 to TRBJ2-1; maybe TRBD2 (6 bases). Trimming pared 8 bases from V and 8 bases from J, leaving 16 bases between. Looked up from germline, CDR1 is PRHDT and CDR2 is FYEKMQ (reference sequence). The CDR3 totals 13 residues. The CDR3 sequence: CASSTNAGHEQFF. The CDR3, as DNA: TGTGCCAGCTCGACTAACGCGGGACATGAGCAGTTCTTC.

The chain carries TRBV6-5 and TRBJ2-1, with TRBD2 matching over 14 bases. V gave up 0 bases and J gave up 12 bases; unmatched junction bases: 7. This CDR3 has 16 amino acids. Germline V gene lookup returns CDR1 MNHEY and CDR2 SVGAGI. The CDR3 here is CASSYSSTSGRVGQFF. The CDR3 DNA reads TGTGCCAGCAGTTACTCGTCGACTAGCGGGAGGGTGGGGCAGTTCTTC.

The V gene is TRBV29-1, the J gene TRBJ2-3; D is uncertain. Germline V gene data show CDR1 as SQVTM and CDR2 as ANQGSEA. This CDR3 is 19 amino acids long. Trimming pared 4 bases from V and 0 bases from J, leaving 26 bases between. CDR3 region: CSVGLSSSHEIPSTDTQYF. The DNA of the CDR3 is TGCAGCGTTGGTCTTAGCAGTTCCCATGAAATTCCTAGCACAGATACGCAGTATTTT.

The chain is built from TRBV9 and TRBJ2-7; 7 bases are a match to TRBD2. The V segment lost 3 bases and the J segment 7 bases; nucleotides outside the gene matches: 13. Germline CDR1 SGDLS, CDR2 YYNGEE. The CDR3 runs 15 residues. The DNA of the CDR3 is TGTGCCAGCAGCGCCTATGGCGGGGGTGGGAGAGAGCAGTACTTC. This translates into CASSAYGGGGREQYF.